These 18 T cell receptor beta chains were all obtained from the same sample, sequenced in a study of cytomegalovirus exposure and HLA in healthy donors. This table comes from immunoSEQ multiplex PCR, and its TCRdb copy is limited to in-frame clones, with some not included. The sample consists of 150,000 to 250,000 clones, around 80% of them appearing once. Sequencing was done on a sample of PBMCs. These receptor sequences come from a woman aged 25-40 years in good health and CMV-seronegative.

Only a few counts were recorded for this clone. The chain joins TRBV9 to TRBJ2-1; the D is unclear. The V end was cut by 0 bases, the J end by 4 bases, with 8 bases between. Germline V gives CDR1 SGDLS, CDR2 YYNGEE. CDR3 length: 14 residues. For the CDR3, the DNA is TGTGCCAGCAGCGTAGGAGTCGGTTACAATGAGCAGTTCTTC. It specifies CASSVGVGYNEQFF.

The chain carries TRBV5-1 and TRBJ1-2; the match to TRBD1 covers 10 bases. The CDR3 covers 15 residues. Germline V gene lookup returns CDR1 SGHRS and CDR2 YFSETQ. Trimming cost V 4 bases and J 5 bases; bases outside gene matches: 8. The CDR3 DNA follows: TGCGCCAGCAGCCTGACAGGGGGCGATATTTATGGCTACACCTTC. Its translation: CASSLTGGDIYGYTF.

A remark on this clone: The same CDR3 can be traced to other DNA sequences in this sample. The chain is built from TRBV5-1 and TRBJ1-1; 7 nucleotides match TRBD1. The V gene end was trimmed by 1 base and the J gene end by 4 bases; junction bases not matched to a gene: 1. CDR1 and CDR2 (germline): SGHRS, YFSETQ. There are 13 residues in the CDR3. This CDR3 is CASSLTGVTEAFF. CDR3 bases: TGCGCCAGCAGCTTGACAGGGGTCACTGAAGCTTTCTTT.

In nucleotides, the CDR3 is TGTGCCAGCAGCCTCTTATCTCCCGAGCAGTACTTC. Protein sequence: CASSLLSPEQYF. This chain joins TRBV14 and TRBJ2-7; D not resolved. CDR1 SGHDN and CDR2 FVKESK come from the germline V gene. The CDR3 has 12 residues. Trimming removed 4 bases from V and 6 bases from J, with 10 bases in between.

This clone was counted a single time. The chain joins TRBV15 to TRBJ2-3; the match to TRBD2 covers 8 bases. Germline V gives CDR1 LNHNV, CDR2 YYDKDF (reference sequence). The V segment lost 0 bases and the J segment 6 bases; nucleotides outside the gene matches: 8. This CDR3 spans 16 amino acids. Here the CDR3 reads CATSREGDGRADTQYF. The CDR3 region has the DNA TGTGCCACCAGCAGAGAAGGGGACGGGAGGGCTGATACGCAGTATTTT.

V and J are TRBV5-5 and TRBJ1-2; maybe TRBD1 (6 bases). Germline CDR1 is SGHKS and CDR2 is YYEKEE (reference sequence). The V and J ends lost 0 bases and 7 bases respectively, with 10 bases between them. This CDR3 region has 13 residues. DNA of the CDR3: TGTGCCAGCAGCTTGGTGTCAGGGGTTGGCTACACCTTC. Translating gives CASSLVSGVGYTF. Drawing the rest from reference TRBV5-5 and TRBJ1-2, the complete variable domain is DAGVTQSPTHLIKTRGQQVTLRCSPISGHKSVSWYQQVLGQGPQFIFQYYEKEERGRGNFPDRFSARQFPNYSSELNVNALLLGDSALYLCASSLVSGVGYTFGSGTRLTVV.

The chain employs TRBV19 and TRBJ1-4; 9 nucleotides align to TRBD1. This CDR3 has 15 residues. CDR1 and CDR2 from the germline V gene are LNHDA and SQIVND (reference sequence). V was clipped by 3 bases and J by 8 bases; unmatched bases: 7. CDR3 in DNA: TGTGCCAGTAGTATCTCCGGGACAGGGAAAGAAAAACTGTTTTTT. Its protein is CASSISGTGKEKLFF.

The chain carries TRBV27 and TRBJ1-1; possibly TRBD1 for D (5 bases). The V end was cut by 3 bases, the J end by 4 bases, with 12 bases between. Germline assignment: CDR1 MNHEY and CDR2 SMNVEV (reference sequence). This CDR3 has 14 residues. The CDR3 reads CASSFRVGGTEAFF. CDR3 nucleotide sequence: TGTGCCAGCAGTTTTAGGGTCGGGGGCACTGAAGCTTTCTTT.

This clone has a single count. The chain joins TRBV4-1 to TRBJ2-5; the D is unclear. The V gene lost 2 bases and the J gene lost 1 base, with 8 bases spanning the gap. CDR3 length: 14 residues. Germline CDR1 and CDR2: MGHRA and YSYEKL. CDR3: CASSQTQSQETQYF. CDR3 DNA: TGCGCCAGCAGCCAAACCCAGTCCCAAGAGACCCAGTACTTC.

This clone has a handful of counts. The gene calls are TRBV20-1 and TRBJ1-2; D remains unclear. Germline loops: CDR1 DFQATT, CDR2 SNEGSKA (reference sequence). This CDR3 spans 10 amino acids. Between the trimmed V and J ends, which lost 6 bases and 8 bases, there was a span of 10 bases. The CDR3 sequence: CSAPYGGYTF. The CDR3, as DNA: TGCAGTGCCCCTTATGGCGGCTACACCTTC.

In DNA form, the CDR3 reads TGTGCCAGCAGTTTACAGCAAGTCTTGGATCAAAGAGGCTATGGCTACACCTTC. This codes for CASSLQQVLDQRGYGYTF. The chain recombines TRBV28 with TRBJ1-2, with D hard to call. V was clipped by 2 bases and J by 4 bases, with 23 bases between them. Germline CDR1 and CDR2: MDHEN and SYDVKM. The CDR3 is 18 amino acids.

The chain links TRBV5-1 to TRBJ2-5; possible D gene TRBD1, 5 bases. Germline V gives CDR1 SGHRS, CDR2 YFSETQ. V was cut by 4 bases and J by 0 bases, with 10 bases left in between. This CDR3 region has 14 residues. CDR3 nucleotide sequence: TGCGCCAGCAGCCCGGACACAAACCAAGAGACCCAGTACTTC. The encoded protein is CASSPDTNQETQYF.

V and J are TRBV4-2 and TRBJ2-2; 7 bases agree with TRBD2. The CDR3 loop spans 14 amino acids. The V segment lost 4 bases and the J segment 6 bases; nucleotides outside the gene matches: 5. CDR1 and CDR2 from the germline V gene are LGHNA and YNFKEQ. The CDR3 DNA is TGTGCCAGCAGCCTCCCCAGCGGGGCCGGGGAGCTGTTTTTT. Protein product: CASSLPSGAGELFF.

The table lists this clone with a count of one. The rearrangement uses TRBV5-1 and TRBJ1-1; TRBD1 agrees at 7 bases. Germline trimming cut 0 bases from V and 3 bases from J; bases unmatched to any gene: 8. The CDR3 spans 16 residues. CDR1 and CDR2 (germline): SGHRS, YFSETQ. The CDR3 protein is CASSLGGGAGYTEAFF. CDR3 in DNA: TGCGCCAGCAGCTTGGGAGGGGGCGCGGGTTACACTGAAGCTTTCTTT.

The V call is TRBV27, the J call TRBJ1-2; 9 nucleotides match TRBD1. The CDR3 has 15 amino acids. Unmatched junction bases numbered 8, after V lost 3 bases and J lost 6 bases. Germline CDR1 reads MNHEY; CDR2 reads SMNVEV (reference sequence). DNA for the CDR3: TGTGCCAGCAGTTTTACTCGGACAGGGGATCATGGCTACACCTTC. This codes for CASSFTRTGDHGYTF.

The chain joins TRBV28 to TRBJ2-5; 11 nucleotides match TRBD1. Germline V gene lookup returns CDR1 MDHEN and CDR2 SYDVKM. Losses at the gene ends were 4 bases for V and 6 bases for J; bases not matched to a gene: 7. CDR3 length equals 15 residues. CDR3 sequence reads: CASSSGTGGRKTQYF. CDR3 sequence (DNA): TGTGCCAGCAGTTCCGGGACAGGGGGACGTAAGACCCAGTACTTC.

The gene calls are TRBV9 and TRBJ1-4; D not resolved. The germline gives CDR1 SGDLS, CDR2 YYNGEE. V was pared by 0 bases and J by 8 bases, with 11 bases between. The CDR3 contains 14 residues. This chain's CDR3 is CASSVGGEGEKLFF. The CDR3 bases are TGTGCCAGCAGCGTAGGTGGGGAGGGCGAAAAACTGTTTTTT.

V gene TRBV12-5 combines with J gene TRBJ2-1, with 9 positions matching TRBD2. Germline V CDR1 and CDR2: LGHNT, FRNRAP. There are 19 residues in the CDR3. V dropped 1 base and J dropped 5; count of bases not matched to a gene: 15. The CDR3 reads CASGLGYKAGGAGDNEQFF. The CDR3 nucleotides read TGTGCTAGTGGTTTGGGATATAAAGCGGGGGGCGCCGGGGACAATGAGCAGTTCTTC.